These T cell receptor beta chains were read from a single sample in a study of Graves' ophthalmopathy and Graves' hyperthyroidism. In TCRdb, the multiplex PCR reads were re-called with MiXCR into one record per CDR3 protein. The sample includes approximately 480,000 distinct CDR3 sequences, 14% seen only once; the top ten take approximately 9.8%. Sequenced: blood. The receptors derive from a woman younger than 45 with Graves' ophthalmopathy. Each CDR3 is given with its conserved first and last residue. D genes are given only for firm matches. Clone size is not always given. Where it is, it says once, few, many or a class for expanded clones.

clone_size | d_call | j_call | v_call | cdr3_nt | cdr3_aa
few | TRBD1 | TRBJ1-1 | TRBV12-3/TRBV12-4 | TGTGCCAGCAAAAGGGACAGGGGATTTCGGACTGAAGCTTTCTTT | CASKRDRGFRTEAFF
many | NA | TRBJ2-2 | TRBV24-1 | TGTGCCACCAGTGATTTGTCGTTCCCCGGGGAGCTGTTTTTT | CATSDLSFPGELFF
NA | NA | TRBJ2-2 | TRBV10-3 | TGTGCCATCAGTGAGTCGAACCCGGAATACACCGGGGAGCTGTTTTTT | CAISESNPEYTGELFF
many | TRBD1 | TRBJ1-1 | TRBV19 | TGTGCCACCAGACAGGGGCTTAACACTGAAGCTTTCTTT | CATRQGLNTEAFF
NA | NA | TRBJ2-7 | TRBV2 | TGTGCCAGCAAGCCCGGGACATGGGCTGACGAGCAGTACTTC | CASKPGTWADEQYF
many | TRBD1 | TRBJ1-2 | TRBV5-1 | TGCGCCAGCAGCACTACAGGGGACTATGGCTACACCTTC | CASSTTGDYGYTF
many | TRBD1 | TRBJ1-2 | TRBV29-1 | TGCAGCGTTGAAGGGGCTGACAGGGATTATGGCTACACCTTC | CSVEGADRDYGYTF
many | TRBD2 | TRBJ2-4 | TRBV20-1 | TGCAGTGCTGCAGCGGGGGGGGTAAACATTCAGTACTTC | CSAAAGGVNIQYF
NA | NA | TRBJ2-7 | TRBV20-1 | TGCAGTGCGTCTACCTACGAGCAGTACTTC | CSASTYEQYF
many | NA | TRBJ1-1 | TRBV6-5 | TGTGCCAGCCAAACTACAGGGCTTGAAGCTTTCTTT | CASQTTGLEAFF
many | NA | TRBJ2-5 | TRBV24-1 | TGTGCCACCAGTGATTTGGAGGGAAGCCAAGAGACCCAGTACTTC | CATSDLEGSQETQYF
NA | NA | TRBJ1-1 | TRBV10-2 | TGCGCCAGCAGCGACTCCATGGGAACTGAAGCTTTCTTT | CASSDSMGTEAFF
NA | TRBD1 | TRBJ2-5 | TRBV11-2 | TGTGCCAGCAGCTTAGGGGGACAGGACGGGGAGACCCAGTACTTC | CASSLGGQDGETQYF
many | TRBD2 | TRBJ2-5 | TRBV28 | TGTGCCAGCAGTCCATCCTATAGCGGGCGGGGAGAGACCCAGTACTTC | CASSPSYSGRGETQYF
few | NA | TRBJ1-1 | TRBV11-1 | TGTGCCAGCAGCCGGCTACCTTCTTCCTCTCTTCGAGGTACTGAAGCTTTCTTT | CASSRLPSSSLRGTEAFF
many | NA | TRBJ1-1 | TRBV18 | TGTGCCAGCTCACCGGAGGGGCTAGGGACTGAAGCTTTCTTT | CASSPEGLGTEAFF
many | NA | TRBJ2-5 | TRBV20-1 | TGCAGTGCTAGACGGGGCCAAGAGACCCAGTACTTC | CSARRGQETQYF
many | NA | TRBJ2-4 | TRBV28 | TGTGCCAGCAGTTTAAAGGTCAGCATTCAGTACTTC | CASSLKVSIQYF
many | NA | TRBJ1-1 | TRBV27 | TGTGCCAGCAGTTTAGAGGGAAGAACTGAAGCTTTCTTT | CASSLEGRTEAFF
NA | NA | TRBJ2-5 | TRBV6-1 | TGTGCCAGCAGGCGTTCGGGGGAAGAGACCCAGTACTTC | CASRRSGEETQYF
few | NA | TRBJ2-5 | TRBV5-5 | TGTGCCAGCAGCCCCCTGCCGGGAGCGCAAGAGACCCAGTACTTC | CASSPLPGAQETQYF
many | NA | TRBJ1-5 | TRBV19 | TGTGCCAGTAGTATGAACAGGGGCAATCAGCCCCAGCATTTT | CASSMNRGNQPQHF
NA | NA | TRBJ1-2 | TRBV10-3 | TGTGCCATCAGTGTGGACCGGGACACCAATGGCTACACCTTC | CAISVDRDTNGYTF
NA | NA | TRBJ1-3 | TRBV3-1 | TGTGCCAGCAGCCAAGTTGGGTATGGGTCAGGCTTATCAGGAAACACCATATATTTT | CASSQVGYGSGLSGNTIYF
few | TRBD1 | TRBJ2-7 | TRBV15 | TGTGCCACCAGCGGCCGGACAGGGGCATCCAGCGAGCAGTACTTC | CATSGRTGASSEQYF
many | NA | TRBJ2-2 | TRBV7-3 | TGTGCCAGCAGCTTAAATCCCCGGTCCGGGGAGCTGTTTTTT | CASSLNPRSGELFF
NA | NA | TRBJ1-1 | TRBV19 | TGTGCCAGTAGTATTGGAAGGGGAAACACTGAAGCTTTCTTT | CASSIGRGNTEAFF
many | NA | TRBJ1-6 | TRBV28 | TGTGCCAGCTTCGGATGGGGGAGCTCCTATAATTCACCCCTCCACTTT | CASFGWGSSYNSPLHF
many | TRBD1 | TRBJ1-1 | TRBV6-5 | TGTGCCAGCAGTCACCCGGGACAGGAAGCTTTCTTT | CASSHPGQEAFF
many | TRBD2 | TRBJ2-7 | TRBV7-6 | TGTGCCAGCAGCTATCAGATAGCGGGGGGGCGTGGATCCTACGAGCAGTACTTC | CASSYQIAGGRGSYEQYF
many | NA | TRBJ1-1 | TRBV5-4 | TGTGCCAGCAGCTTGGCTGCCGGTGTGCAGCGTGAAGCTTTCTTT | CASSLAAGVQREAFF
many | NA | TRBJ1-1 | TRBV2 | TGTGCCAGCAGTGAAGAGGTCGATGGGCGGACCGGCTTT | CASSEEVDGRTGF
few | NA | TRBJ2-1 | TRBV7-6 | TGTGCCAGCGCGGGGGCTCGGTACAATGAGCAGTTCTTC | CASAGARYNEQFF
few | NA | TRBJ2-3 | TRBV30 | TGTGCCTGGAGGGTTAGCGCTAGCACAGATACGCAGTATTTT | CAWRVSASTDTQYF
many | NA | TRBJ1-6 | TRBV30 | TGTGCCTGGAGTAAGGGGAACAATTCACCCCTCCACTTT | CAWSKGNNSPLHF
many | TRBD1 | TRBJ2-7 | TRBV5-1 | TGCGCCAGCAGCTACGGGACAGCAAGCTCCTACGAGCAGTACTTC | CASSYGTASSYEQYF
NA | TRBD1 | TRBJ2-7 | TRBV6-1 | TGTGCCAGCGAAAGGGACAGGATGTCCTACGAGCAGTACTTC | CASERDRMSYEQYF
many | TRBD2 | TRBJ2-2 | TRBV5-1 | TGCGCCAGCAGCTCCCGACTAGCGGGAGTCACCGGGGAGCTGTTTTTT | CASSSRLAGVTGELFF
many | TRBD1 | TRBJ2-5 | TRBV5-1 | TGCGCCAGCCAATCCCAAGGGGGCGTGGGGGAGACCCAGTACTTC | CASQSQGGVGETQYF
many | NA | TRBJ1-1 | TRBV5-1 | TGCGCCAGCAGCTTGGTCCCTAGTAACACTGAAGCTTTCTTT | CASSLVPSNTEAFF
few | NA | TRBJ1-2 | TRBV18 | TGTGCCAGCTCACCACCGGTAGCAAGCCTCTATGGCTACACCTTC | CASSPPVASLYGYTF
many | NA | TRBJ1-1 | TRBV20-1 | TGCAGTGCTAGAAAGCAGGGGTTGAACACTGAAGCTTTCTTT | CSARKQGLNTEAFF
many | TRBD2 | TRBJ2-7 | TRBV5-1 | TGCGCCAGCTGGGAGGGCAGTTCCTACGAGCAGTACTTC | CASWEGSSYEQYF
many | NA | TRBJ2-2 | TRBV6-1 | TGTGCCAGCAGTGTAGCGCCGAACACCGGGGAGCTGTTTTTT | CASSVAPNTGELFF
many | TRBD1 | TRBJ2-5 | TRBV5-5 | TGTGCCAGCAGCCCTTGGACAGGACGAATACAAGAGACCCAGTACTTC | CASSPWTGRIQETQYF
few | NA | TRBJ1-1 | TRBV12-3/TRBV12-4 | TGTGCCAGCATTTTGACAGGGAACACTGAAGCTTTCTTT | CASILTGNTEAFF
NA | TRBD1 | TRBJ2-4 | TRBV11-2 | TGTGCCAGCAGCTTCGGGACAGGGGGAAAAAACATTCAGTACTTC | CASSFGTGGKNIQYF
few | NA | TRBJ2-7 | TRBV6-5 | TGTGCCAGCAGTTACGGGCGACCCGGTCATGGGGAGCAGTACTTC | CASSYGRPGHGEQYF
many | NA | TRBJ2-7 | TRBV6-1 | TGTGCCAGCAGTGAAGTTGCTGGGGCTTCCTACGAGCAGTACTTC | CASSEVAGASYEQYF